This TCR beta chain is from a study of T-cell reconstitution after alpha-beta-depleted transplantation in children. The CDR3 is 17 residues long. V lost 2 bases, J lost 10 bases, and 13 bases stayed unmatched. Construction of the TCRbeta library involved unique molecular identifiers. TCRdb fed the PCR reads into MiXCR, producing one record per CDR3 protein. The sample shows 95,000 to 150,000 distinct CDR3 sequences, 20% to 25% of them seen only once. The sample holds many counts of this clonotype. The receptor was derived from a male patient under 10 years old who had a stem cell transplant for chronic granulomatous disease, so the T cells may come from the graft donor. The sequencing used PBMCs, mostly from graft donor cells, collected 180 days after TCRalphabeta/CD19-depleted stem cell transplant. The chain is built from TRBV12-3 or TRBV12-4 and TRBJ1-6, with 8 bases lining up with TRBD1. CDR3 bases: TGTGCCAGCAGTTTAAGGTTGTCAGGGACAGGCGGATCACCCCTCCACTTT. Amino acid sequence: CASSLRLSGTGGSPLHF.